The rows below give T cell receptor beta chains drawn from one sample of a study of beta chain features in type 1 diabetes. Sequenced by immunoSEQ multiplex PCR; TCRdb stores in-frame clones only, minus some. This table has around 70,000 clones, about 48% appearing once. Input material: central memory CD4+ T cells from blood. These receptors all come from a man aged 30 to 39 with type 1 diabetes. Both conserved end residues are part of each CDR3. D genes are given only for firm matches. Clone size is stated in some rows and not others, as once, few, many or a class when expanded.

V gene: TRBV6-5; J gene: TRBJ1-2; D gene: -; clone size: -; CDR3 DNA: TGTGCCAGCAGTAGCAACTATGGCTACACCTTC; CDR3 protein: CASSSNYGYTF
V gene: TRBV30; J gene: TRBJ1-5; D gene: -; clone size: -; CDR3 DNA: TGTGCCTGGAAATCCGGGGGCAATCAGCCCCAGCATTTT; CDR3 protein: CAWKSGGNQPQHF
V gene: TRBV2; J gene: TRBJ2-1; D gene: TRBD1; clone size: few; CDR3 DNA: TGTGCCAGCAGTGCAGACAGGGGGGCTTACAATGAGCAGTTCTTC; CDR3 protein: CASSADRGAYNEQFF
V gene: TRBV7-2; J gene: TRBJ2-2; D gene: TRBD2; clone size: few; CDR3 DNA: TGTGCCAGCAGCTTTACGACTAGCGGGGGCGCCGGGGAGCTGTTTTTT; CDR3 protein: CASSFTTSGGAGELFF
V gene: TRBV2; J gene: TRBJ2-5; D gene: -; clone size: -; CDR3 DNA: TGTGCCAGCGAACAGCACTGGGAGACCCAGTACTTC; CDR3 protein: CASEQHWETQYF
V gene: TRBV15; J gene: TRBJ1-5; D gene: -; clone size: -; CDR3 DNA: TGTGCCACCAGCAGAGATTCGGTAAATCAGCCCCAGCATTTT; CDR3 protein: CATSRDSVNQPQHF
V gene: TRBV5-4; J gene: TRBJ1-2; D gene: TRBD1; clone size: -; CDR3 DNA: TGTGCCAGCAGCCCCGGGACAGAACCATCTAACTATGGCTACACCTTC; CDR3 protein: CASSPGTEPSNYGYTF
V gene: TRBV21-1; J gene: TRBJ2-7; D gene: -; clone size: -; CDR3 DNA: TGTGCCAGCACCCCTCCCGAGGCGGGGGGCGATGAGCAGTACTTC; CDR3 protein: CASTPPEAGGDEQYF
V gene: TRBV5-1; J gene: TRBJ1-1; D gene: TRBD1; clone size: -; CDR3 DNA: TGCGCCAGCAGCACCGGACAGGGGCCTATTGAAGCTTTCTTT; CDR3 protein: CASSTGQGPIEAFF
V gene: TRBV11-3; J gene: TRBJ1-2; D gene: -; clone size: -; CDR3 DNA: TGTGCCAGCACCAAGGACTCAAAACATGGCTACACCTTC; CDR3 protein: CASTKDSKHGYTF
V gene: TRBV6-1; J gene: TRBJ2-7; D gene: TRBD1; clone size: -; CDR3 DNA: TGTGCCAGCAGCCCACAGGGGGACGAGCAGTACTTC; CDR3 protein: CASSPQGDEQYF
V gene: TRBV30; J gene: TRBJ2-7; D gene: TRBD1; clone size: once; CDR3 DNA: TGTGCCTGGACCCGGGACAGGCCCCTCGGGCAGTACTTC; CDR3 protein: CAWTRDRPLGQYF
V gene: TRBV20-1; J gene: TRBJ2-7; D gene: -; clone size: few; CDR3 DNA: TGCAGTGCTAGACAGGCCTACGAGCAGTACTTC; CDR3 protein: CSARQAYEQYF
V gene: TRBV5-5; J gene: TRBJ2-7; D gene: TRBD1; clone size: -; CDR3 DNA: TGTGCCAGCAGCGTACAGGGGGCCTCCTACGAGCAGTACTTC; CDR3 protein: CASSVQGASYEQYF
V gene: TRBV5-1; J gene: TRBJ2-7; D gene: -; clone size: -; CDR3 DNA: TGCGCCAGCAGCTTGGGACCTTACGAGGGGGTCGAGCAGTACTTC; CDR3 protein: CASSLGPYEGVEQYF
V gene: TRBV7-8; J gene: TRBJ2-2; D gene: -; clone size: -; CDR3 DNA: TGTGCCAGCAGCTTAACGTCGGGGAGCACCGGGGAGCTGTTTTTT; CDR3 protein: CASSLTSGSTGELFF
V gene: TRBV29-1; J gene: TRBJ2-1; D gene: TRBD2; clone size: once; CDR3 DNA: TGCAGCGGCGGAGTAGCGACTAGCAGTTTGGGTGAGCAGTTCTTC; CDR3 protein: CSGGVATSSLGEQFF
V gene: TRBV5-5; J gene: TRBJ1-6; D gene: TRBD1; clone size: once; CDR3 DNA: TGTGCCAGCAGCTGGACTGGACAGGGCGAGGATTCACCCCTCCACTTT; CDR3 protein: CASSWTGQGEDSPLHF
V gene: TRBV6-5; J gene: TRBJ2-5; D gene: -; clone size: -; CDR3 DNA: TGTGCCAGCAGTTATGGCCTGGCTCCGCCCCAAGAGACCCAGTACTTC; CDR3 protein: CASSYGLAPPQETQYF
V gene: TRBV6-5; J gene: TRBJ1-2; D gene: TRBD1; clone size: -; CDR3 DNA: TGTGCCAGCAGTTACCAGACGGCAGGGGGCAACTATGGCTACACCTTC; CDR3 protein: CASSYQTAGGNYGYTF
V gene: TRBV10-3; J gene: TRBJ2-2; D gene: -; clone size: -; CDR3 DNA: TGTGCCATCAAGGGACAAACGAACACCGGGGAGCTGTTTTTT; CDR3 protein: CAIKGQTNTGELFF
V gene: TRBV2; J gene: TRBJ1-1; D gene: -; clone size: few; CDR3 DNA: TGTGCCAGCAGGCAGCGGGGGGCCAACACTGAAGCTTTCTTT; CDR3 protein: CASRQRGANTEAFF
V gene: TRBV7-8; J gene: TRBJ2-7; D gene: -; clone size: once; CDR3 DNA: TGTGCCAGCAGCTTTTCCAAAACCTACGAGCAGTACTTC; CDR3 protein: CASSFSKTYEQYF
V gene: TRBV2; J gene: TRBJ2-2; D gene: TRBD2; clone size: few; CDR3 DNA: TGTGCCAGCTCCGGACTAGCGGGAGGAAGGGGCGCAGGGGAGCTGTTTTTT; CDR3 protein: CASSGLAGGRGAGELFF
V gene: TRBV7-9; J gene: TRBJ1-1; D gene: TRBD1; clone size: -; CDR3 DNA: TGTGCCAGCAGCTTAGGGGGACGGACAGGGGGAAAAGAAGCTTTCTTT; CDR3 protein: CASSLGGRTGGKEAFF
V gene: TRBV7-6; J gene: TRBJ1-2; D gene: TRBD1; clone size: -; CDR3 DNA: TGTGCCAGCAGCCCCGGGACAGGCTATGGCTACACCTTC; CDR3 protein: CASSPGTGYGYTF
V gene: TRBV30; J gene: TRBJ2-1; D gene: -; clone size: few; CDR3 DNA: TGTGCCTGGACCTACCGGGGGTCCCAAGCCCTCAATGAGCAGTTCTTC; CDR3 protein: CAWTYRGSQALNEQFF
V gene: TRBV2; J gene: TRBJ1-2; D gene: -; clone size: -; CDR3 DNA: TGTGCCAGTCTAGTAGCCGAGGACTATGGCTACACCTTC; CDR3 protein: CASLVAEDYGYTF
V gene: TRBV7-9; J gene: TRBJ1-2; D gene: -; clone size: -; CDR3 DNA: TGTGCCAGCAGCTTAACAGCCGCTCGGTATGGCTACACCTTC; CDR3 protein: CASSLTAARYGYTF
V gene: TRBV5-4; J gene: TRBJ2-2; D gene: -; clone size: -; CDR3 DNA: TGTGCCAGCAGCTTGTCCGTCACCGGGGAGCTGTTTTTT; CDR3 protein: CASSLSVTGELFF
V gene: TRBV10-3; J gene: TRBJ2-7; D gene: TRBD2; clone size: few; CDR3 DNA: TGTGCCATCAGCCCGGGGGTAGCGGGAGGCTACGAGCAGTACTTC; CDR3 protein: CAISPGVAGGYEQYF
V gene: TRBV19; J gene: TRBJ1-3; D gene: -; clone size: few; CDR3 DNA: TGTGCCAGTGGCAGGGTGGTTGCTGGAAACACCATATATTTT; CDR3 protein: CASGRVVAGNTIYF
V gene: TRBV7-9; J gene: TRBJ2-5; D gene: -; clone size: few; CDR3 DNA: TGTGCCAGCAGCCCTTTGGGGGCCGAGACCCAGTACTTC; CDR3 protein: CASSPLGAETQYF
V gene: TRBV2; J gene: TRBJ2-3; D gene: -; clone size: few; CDR3 DNA: TGTGCCAGCAGTGAGCTAGAAACAGATACGCAGTATTTT; CDR3 protein: CASSELETDTQYF
V gene: TRBV5-1; J gene: TRBJ1-1; D gene: TRBD1; clone size: once; CDR3 DNA: TGCGCCAGCTCCGGAGGGACAGGAACGAACACTGAAGCTTTCTTT; CDR3 protein: CASSGGTGTNTEAFF
V gene: TRBV19; J gene: TRBJ2-7; D gene: TRBD1; clone size: -; CDR3 DNA: TGTGCCAGTAGGAAGACGGGACAGGGGAGTTACGAGCAGTACTTC; CDR3 protein: CASRKTGQGSYEQYF